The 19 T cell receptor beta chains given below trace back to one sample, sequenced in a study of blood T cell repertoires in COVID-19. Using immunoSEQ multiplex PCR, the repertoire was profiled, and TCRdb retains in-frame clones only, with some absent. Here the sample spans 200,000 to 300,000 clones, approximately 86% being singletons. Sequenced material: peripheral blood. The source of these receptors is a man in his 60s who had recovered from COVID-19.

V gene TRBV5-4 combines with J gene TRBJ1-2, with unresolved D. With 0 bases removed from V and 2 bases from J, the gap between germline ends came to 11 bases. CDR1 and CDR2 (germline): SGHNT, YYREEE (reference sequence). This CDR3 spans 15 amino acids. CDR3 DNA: TGTGCCAGCAGCTTGGGAGGGCCGAGAAACTATGGCTACACCTTC. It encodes CASSLGGPRNYGYTF.

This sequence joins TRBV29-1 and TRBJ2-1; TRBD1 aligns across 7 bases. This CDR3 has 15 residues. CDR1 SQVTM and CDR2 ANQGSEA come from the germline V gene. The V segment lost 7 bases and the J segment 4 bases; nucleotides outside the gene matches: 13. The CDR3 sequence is CSADRGLSLYNEQFF. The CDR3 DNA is TGCAGCGCCGATAGGGGGCTCAGCTTATACAATGAGCAGTTCTTC.

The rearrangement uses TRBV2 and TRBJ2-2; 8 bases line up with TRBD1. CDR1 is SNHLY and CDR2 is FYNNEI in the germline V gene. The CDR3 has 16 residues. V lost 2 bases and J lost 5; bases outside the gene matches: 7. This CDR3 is CASSEQGARATGELFF. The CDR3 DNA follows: TGTGCCAGCAGTGAACAGGGGGCCAGGGCGACCGGGGAGCTGTTTTTT.

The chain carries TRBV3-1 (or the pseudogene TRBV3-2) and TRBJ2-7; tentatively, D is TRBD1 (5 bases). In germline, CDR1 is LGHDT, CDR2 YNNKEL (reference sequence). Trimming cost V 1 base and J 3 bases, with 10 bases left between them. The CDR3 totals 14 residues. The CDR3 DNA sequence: TGTGCCAGCAGCCAAGTGGGCAGGGACTACGAGCAGTACTTC. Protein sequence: CASSQVGRDYEQYF.

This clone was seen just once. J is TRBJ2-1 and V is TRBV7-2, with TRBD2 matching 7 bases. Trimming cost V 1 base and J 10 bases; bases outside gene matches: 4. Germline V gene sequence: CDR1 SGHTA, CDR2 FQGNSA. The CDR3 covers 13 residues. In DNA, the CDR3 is TGTGCCAGCAGCTTAGGGCTAGCGGTCGAGCAGTTCTTC. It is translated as CASSLGLAVEQFF.

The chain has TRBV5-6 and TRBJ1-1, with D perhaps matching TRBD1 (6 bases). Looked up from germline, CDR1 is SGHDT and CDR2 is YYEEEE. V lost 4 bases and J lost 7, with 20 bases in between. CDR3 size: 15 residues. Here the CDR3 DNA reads TGTGCCAGCAGCGCCACACCTACAGGGCATAGTGAAGCTTTCTTT. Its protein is CASSATPTGHSEAFF.

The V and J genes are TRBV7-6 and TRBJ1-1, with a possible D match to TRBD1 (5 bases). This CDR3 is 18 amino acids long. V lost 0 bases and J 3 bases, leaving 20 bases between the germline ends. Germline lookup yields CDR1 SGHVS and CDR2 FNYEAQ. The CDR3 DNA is TGTGCCAGCAGCTTAGCCGCAGGGCGCCCTGGGGTCGACACTGAAGCTTTCTTT. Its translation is CASSLAAGRPGVDTEAFF.

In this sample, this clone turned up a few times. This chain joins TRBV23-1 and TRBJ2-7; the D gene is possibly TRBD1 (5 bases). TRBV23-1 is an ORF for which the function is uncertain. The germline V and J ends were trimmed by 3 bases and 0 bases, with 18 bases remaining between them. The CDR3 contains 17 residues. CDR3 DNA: TGCGCCAGCAGTCACCTCCTCACAGGTAGGAGCTCCTACGAGCAGTACGTC. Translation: CASSHLLTGRSSYEQYV.

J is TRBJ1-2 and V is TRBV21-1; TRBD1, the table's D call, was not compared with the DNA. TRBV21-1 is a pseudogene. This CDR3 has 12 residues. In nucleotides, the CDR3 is TGTGCCAGCGTACCAGGCCACTATGGCTACACCTTC. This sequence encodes CASVPGHYGYTF.

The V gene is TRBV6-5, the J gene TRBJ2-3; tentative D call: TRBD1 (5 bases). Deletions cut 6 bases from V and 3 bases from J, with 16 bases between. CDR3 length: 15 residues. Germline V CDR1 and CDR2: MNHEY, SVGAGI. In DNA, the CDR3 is TGTGCCAGCAGGTTTGGGGCCTCTTTGACAGATACGCAGTATTTT. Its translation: CASRFGASLTDTQYF.

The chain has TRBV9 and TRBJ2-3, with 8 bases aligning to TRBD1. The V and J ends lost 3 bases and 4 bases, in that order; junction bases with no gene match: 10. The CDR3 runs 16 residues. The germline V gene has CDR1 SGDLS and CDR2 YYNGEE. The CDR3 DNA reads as TGTGCCAGCAGCGCTGGACAGGGTTGGGGTGCAGATACGCAGTATTTT. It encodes CASSAGQGWGADTQYF.

This CDR3 is CASSPWKGSAYGNIQYF. CDR3 DNA sequence: TGTGCCAGCAGTCCCTGGAAGGGGTCAGCCTATGGAAACATTCAGTACTTC. The chain carries TRBV3-1 (or the pseudogene TRBV3-2) and TRBJ2-4; a weak D match, TRBD1 (5 bases). Looked up from germline, CDR1 is LGHDT and CDR2 is YNNKEL (reference sequence). The CDR3 is 17 amino acids. V was trimmed by 6 bases and J by 6 bases, leaving 24 bases between them.

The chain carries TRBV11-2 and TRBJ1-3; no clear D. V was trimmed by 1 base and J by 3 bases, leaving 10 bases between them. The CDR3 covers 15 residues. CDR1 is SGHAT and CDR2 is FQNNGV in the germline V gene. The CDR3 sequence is CASSLGGYDGNTIYF. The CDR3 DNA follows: TGTGCCAGCAGCTTAGGAGGGTATGATGGAAACACCATATATTTT.

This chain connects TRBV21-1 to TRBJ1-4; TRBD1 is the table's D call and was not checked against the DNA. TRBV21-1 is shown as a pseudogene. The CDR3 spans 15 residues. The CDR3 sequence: CASRKQGAAAEKLFF. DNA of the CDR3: TGTGCCAGCAGAAAACAGGGGGCGGCGGCCGAAAAACTGTTTTTT.

CDR3 residues: CASSGRGQGVANTGELFF. In DNA form, the CDR3 reads TGTGCCAGCAGTGGGCGGGGACAGGGCGTCGCGAACACCGGGGAGCTGTTTTTT. J is TRBJ2-2 and V is TRBV28, with TRBD1 matching 9 bases. Looked up from germline, CDR1 is MDHEN and CDR2 is SYDVKM. CDR3 length: 18 residues. V lost 5 bases, J lost 0 bases, and 10 bases stayed unmatched.

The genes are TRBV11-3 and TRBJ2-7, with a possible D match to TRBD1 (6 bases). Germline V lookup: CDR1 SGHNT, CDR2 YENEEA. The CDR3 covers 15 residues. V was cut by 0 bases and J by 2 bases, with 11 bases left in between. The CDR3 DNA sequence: TGTGCCAGCAGCTTAGAGACAGGCGAAACCTACGAGCAGTACTTC. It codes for CASSLETGETYEQYF.

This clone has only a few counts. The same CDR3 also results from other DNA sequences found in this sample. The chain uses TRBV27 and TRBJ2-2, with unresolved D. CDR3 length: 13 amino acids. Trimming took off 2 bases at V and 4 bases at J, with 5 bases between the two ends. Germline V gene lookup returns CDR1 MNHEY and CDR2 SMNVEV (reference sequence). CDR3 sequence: CASSLRVTGELFF. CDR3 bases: TGTGCCAGCAGTTTACGAGTCACCGGGGAGCTGTTTTTT.

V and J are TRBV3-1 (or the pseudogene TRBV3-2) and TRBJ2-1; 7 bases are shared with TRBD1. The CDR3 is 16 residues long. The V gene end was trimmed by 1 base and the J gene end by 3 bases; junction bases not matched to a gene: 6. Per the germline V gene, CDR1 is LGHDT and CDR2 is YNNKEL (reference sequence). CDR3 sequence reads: CASSQGWSGGYNEQFF. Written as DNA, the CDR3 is TGTGCCAGCAGCCAAGGTTGGTCAGGGGGCTACAATGAGCAGTTCTTC.

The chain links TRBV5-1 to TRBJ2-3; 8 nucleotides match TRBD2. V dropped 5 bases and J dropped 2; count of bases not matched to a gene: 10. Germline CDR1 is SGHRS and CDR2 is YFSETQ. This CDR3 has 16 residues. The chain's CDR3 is CASRESFSGDTDTQYF. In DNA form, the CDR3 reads TGCGCCAGCAGAGAGTCGTTTAGCGGGGACACAGATACGCAGTATTTT.